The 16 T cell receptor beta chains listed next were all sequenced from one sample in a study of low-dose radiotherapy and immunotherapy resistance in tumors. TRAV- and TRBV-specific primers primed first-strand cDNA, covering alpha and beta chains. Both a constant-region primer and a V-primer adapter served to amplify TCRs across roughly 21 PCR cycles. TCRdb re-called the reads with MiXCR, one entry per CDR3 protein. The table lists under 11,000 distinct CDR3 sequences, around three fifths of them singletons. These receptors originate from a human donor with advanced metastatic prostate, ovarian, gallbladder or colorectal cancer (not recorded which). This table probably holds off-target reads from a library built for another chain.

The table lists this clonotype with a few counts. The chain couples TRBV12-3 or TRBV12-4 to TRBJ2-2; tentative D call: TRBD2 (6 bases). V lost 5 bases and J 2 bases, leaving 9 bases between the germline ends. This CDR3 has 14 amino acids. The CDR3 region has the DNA TGTGCCAGCAGTACCGGGACTAACACCGGGGAGCTGTTTTTT. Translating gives CASSTGTNTGELFF.

The CDR3 spells CSAGDRGAGANVLTF. CDR3 nucleotides: TGCAGTGCTGGGGACAGGGGGGCCGGGGCCAACGTCCTGACTTTC. The rearrangement joins TRBV20-1 to TRBJ2-6; 11 bases map to TRBD1. This CDR3 has 15 amino acids. After removal of 5 bases from V and 4 bases from J, the junction contained 4 bases not matched to a gene. Germline values: CDR1 DFQATT, CDR2 SNEGSKA (reference sequence).

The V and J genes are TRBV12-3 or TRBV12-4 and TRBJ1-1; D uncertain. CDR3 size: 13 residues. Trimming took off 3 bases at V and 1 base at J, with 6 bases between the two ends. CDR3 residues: CASSFARNTEAFF. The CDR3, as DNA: TGTGCCAGCAGTTTCGCCAGGAACACTGAAGCTTTCTTT.

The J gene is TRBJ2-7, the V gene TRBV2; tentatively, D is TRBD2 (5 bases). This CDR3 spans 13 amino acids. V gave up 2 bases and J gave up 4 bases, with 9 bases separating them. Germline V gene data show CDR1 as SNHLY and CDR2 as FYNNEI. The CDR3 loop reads CASSESRGYEQYF. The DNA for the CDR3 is TGTGCCAGCAGTGAATCCCGGGGTTACGAGCAGTACTTC.

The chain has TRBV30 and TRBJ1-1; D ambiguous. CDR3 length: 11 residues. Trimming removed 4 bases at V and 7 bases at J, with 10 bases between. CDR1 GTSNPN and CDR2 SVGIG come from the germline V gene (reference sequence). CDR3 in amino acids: CAWKWEGEAFF. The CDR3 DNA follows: TGTGCCTGGAAATGGGAGGGTGAAGCTTTCTTT.

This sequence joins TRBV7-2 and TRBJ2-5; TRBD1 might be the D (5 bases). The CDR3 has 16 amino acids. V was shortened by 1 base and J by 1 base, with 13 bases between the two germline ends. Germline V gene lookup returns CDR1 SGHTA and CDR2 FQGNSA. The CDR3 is CASSLVIGAVQETQYF. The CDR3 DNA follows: TGTGCCAGCAGCTTAGTAATAGGGGCGGTCCAAGAGACCCAGTACTTC.

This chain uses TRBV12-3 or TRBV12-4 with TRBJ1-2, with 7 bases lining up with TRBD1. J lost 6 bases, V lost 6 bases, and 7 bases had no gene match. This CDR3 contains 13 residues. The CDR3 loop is CASSKGTENGYTF. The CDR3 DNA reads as TGTGCCAGCAGCAAAGGGACAGAGAATGGCTACACCTTC.

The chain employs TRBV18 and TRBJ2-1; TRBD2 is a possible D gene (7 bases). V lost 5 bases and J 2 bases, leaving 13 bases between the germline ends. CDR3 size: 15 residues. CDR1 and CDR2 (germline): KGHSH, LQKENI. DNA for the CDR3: TGTGCCAGCTCAGGGGGCGCGGGAGCCTACAATGAGCAGTTCTTC. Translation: CASSGGAGAYNEQFF.

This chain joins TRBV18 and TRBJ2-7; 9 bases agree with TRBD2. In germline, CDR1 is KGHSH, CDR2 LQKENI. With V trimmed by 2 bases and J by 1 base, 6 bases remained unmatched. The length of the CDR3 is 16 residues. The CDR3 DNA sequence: TGTGCCAGCTCACCAGCTAGCGGGAAGTCTTCCTACGAGCAGTACTTC. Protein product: CASSPASGKSSYEQYF.

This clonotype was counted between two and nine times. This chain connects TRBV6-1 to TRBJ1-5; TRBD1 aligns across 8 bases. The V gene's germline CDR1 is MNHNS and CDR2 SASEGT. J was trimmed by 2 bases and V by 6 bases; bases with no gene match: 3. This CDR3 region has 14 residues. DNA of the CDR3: TGTGCCAGCAGGCTACAGGGGGGCAATCAGCCCCAGCATTTT. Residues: CASRLQGGNQPQHF.

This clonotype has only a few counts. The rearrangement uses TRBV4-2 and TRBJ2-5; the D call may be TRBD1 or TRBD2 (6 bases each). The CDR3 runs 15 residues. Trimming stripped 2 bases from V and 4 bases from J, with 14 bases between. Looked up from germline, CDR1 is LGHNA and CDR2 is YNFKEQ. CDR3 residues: CASSQFKGGGETQYF. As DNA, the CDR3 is TGTGCCAGCAGCCAATTTAAGGGGGGAGGAGAGACCCAGTACTTC.

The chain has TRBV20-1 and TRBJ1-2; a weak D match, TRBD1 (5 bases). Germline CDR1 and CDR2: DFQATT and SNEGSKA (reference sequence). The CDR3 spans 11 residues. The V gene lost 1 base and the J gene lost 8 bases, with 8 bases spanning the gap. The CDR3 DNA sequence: TGCAGTGCTAGAGGGGACCCAGGCTACACCTTC. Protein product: CSARGDPGYTF.

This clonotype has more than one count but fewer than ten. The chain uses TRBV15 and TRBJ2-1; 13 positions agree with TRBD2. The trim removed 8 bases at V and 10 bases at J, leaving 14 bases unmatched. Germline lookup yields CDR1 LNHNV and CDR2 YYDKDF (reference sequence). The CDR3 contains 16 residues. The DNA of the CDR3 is TGTGCCACCCTCATGCCCCGGACTAGCGGGAGTACCGAGCAGTTCTTC. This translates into CATLMPRTSGSTEQFF.

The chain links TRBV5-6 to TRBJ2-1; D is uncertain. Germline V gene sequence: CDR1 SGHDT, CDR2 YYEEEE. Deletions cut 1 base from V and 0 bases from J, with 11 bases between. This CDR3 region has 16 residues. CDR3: CASSLIVQSSYNEQFF. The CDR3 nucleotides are TGTGCCAGCAGCTTGATTGTCCAGAGCTCCTACAATGAGCAGTTCTTC.

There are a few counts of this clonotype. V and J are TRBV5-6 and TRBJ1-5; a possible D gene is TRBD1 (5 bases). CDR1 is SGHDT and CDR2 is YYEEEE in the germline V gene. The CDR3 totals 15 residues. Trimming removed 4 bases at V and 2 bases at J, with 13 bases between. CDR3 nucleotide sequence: TGTGCCAGCAGCGCGGGACTCCGAGGCAATCAGCCCCAGCATTTT. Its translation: CASSAGLRGNQPQHF.

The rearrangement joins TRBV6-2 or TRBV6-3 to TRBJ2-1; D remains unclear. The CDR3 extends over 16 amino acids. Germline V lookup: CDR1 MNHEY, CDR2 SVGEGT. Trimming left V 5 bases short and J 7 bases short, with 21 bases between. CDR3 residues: CASSTSPLGYTNEQFF. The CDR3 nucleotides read TGTGCCAGCAGTACTTCACCCTTGGGGTATACAAATGAGCAGTTCTTC.